This is a list of T cell receptor beta chains from one sample in a study of T cells in Graves' hyperthyroidism and ophthalmopathy. From the multiplex PCR reads, TCRdb called clonotypes with MiXCR, one entry per CDR3 protein. The data show some 250,000 distinct CDR3 sequences, 13% to 15% seen once. The sample was blood. The source of these receptors is a woman aged 50 to 60 with Graves' hyperthyroidism that later progressed to Graves' ophthalmopathy. Both conserved end residues are part of each CDR3. The D gene is left open where the match is weak. Rows may omit the clone size; those that give it use once, few, many or a size class.

v_call	j_call	d_call	clone_size	cdr3_nt	cdr3_aa
TRBV7-9	TRBJ2-5	TRBD2	NA	TGTGCCAGCAGCCCGGGACTAGCGGGGATGGCCCAAGAGACCCAGTACTTC	CASSPGLAGMAQETQYF
TRBV6-6	TRBJ2-7	NA	many	TGTGCCAGCAGTTACAGGGTCTCCTACGAGCAGTACTTC	CASSYRVSYEQYF
TRBV9	TRBJ2-7	TRBD1	NA	TGTGCCAGCAGCTCTTCGGGACAGGGGATCCACGAGCAGTACTTC	CASSSSGQGIHEQYF
TRBV29-1	TRBJ2-3	NA	many	TGCAGCGTTGAGCCTGGGGATGCGCAGTATTTT	CSVEPGDAQYF
TRBV4-2	TRBJ2-7	TRBD1	few	TGTGCCAGCAGCCAAGCTCCGGGACAGGGGGACGAGCAGTACTTC	CASSQAPGQGDEQYF
TRBV7-8	TRBJ2-2	TRBD1	NA	TGTGCCAGCAGCTTGGGACAGCGCACCGGGGAGCTGTTTTTT	CASSLGQRTGELFF
TRBV5-4	TRBJ2-3	TRBD1	many	TGTGCCAGCAGCCTTTCGACAGGGGGCACAGATACGCAGTATTTT	CASSLSTGGTDTQYF
TRBV6-6	TRBJ2-3	TRBD2	many	TGTGCCAGCAGTTACTCTGGGCTAGCGGGATCTTCTAGCACAGATACGCAGTATTTT	CASSYSGLAGSSSTDTQYF
TRBV5-5	TRBJ2-5	NA	many	TGTGCCAGCAGCACCGCAGGGGCACTAGAGACCCAGTACTTC	CASSTAGALETQYF
TRBV20-1	TRBJ2-1	NA	many	TGCAGTGCTAGGGGCGGGACTGGGAATGAGCAGTTCTTC	CSARGGTGNEQFF
TRBV20-1	TRBJ2-1	TRBD2	NA	TGCAGTGCTCCCTTAGCGGGATACTACAATGAGCAGTTCTTC	CSAPLAGYYNEQFF
TRBV11-2	TRBJ2-7	NA	many	TGTGCCAGCAGCTTAGCAGGGGTAGACGAGCAGTACTTC	CASSLAGVDEQYF
TRBV11-1	TRBJ2-1	NA	NA	TGTGCCAGCAGCGTGGACACTTACAATGAGCAGTTCTTC	CASSVDTYNEQFF
TRBV20-1	TRBJ2-7	NA	many	TGCAGTGCTAGAGATTCTCCGGGGATTGCCTACGAGCAGTACTTC	CSARDSPGIAYEQYF
TRBV20-1	TRBJ1-2	NA	many	TGCAGTGCTACGCCCGGGGACCGCCGGGGGGATGGCTACACCTTC	CSATPGDRRGDGYTF
TRBV11-2	TRBJ1-1	NA	NA	TGTGCCAGCAGCCCCCAGACAGGAAATGCGAGGATGAACACTGAAGCTTTCTTT	CASSPQTGNARMNTEAFF
TRBV10-3	TRBJ2-3	NA	NA	TGTGCCATCAGTGACCCCGGAGGTTGGACAGATACGCAGTATTTT	CAISDPGGWTDTQYF
TRBV29-1	TRBJ2-5	TRBD1	many	TGCAGCGTTGAAGCCTCAGGGACAGGGGAAGAGACCCAGTACTTC	CSVEASGTGEETQYF
TRBV12-3/TRBV12-4	TRBJ1-1	NA	many	TGTGCCAGCAGCCTAACAGGGTTGGGCACTGAAGCTTTCTTT	CASSLTGLGTEAFF
TRBV5-1	TRBJ1-1	NA	many	TGCGCCAGCAGCGCAGAGATGAACACTGAAGCTTTCTTT	CASSAEMNTEAFF
TRBV10-1	TRBJ1-1	NA	many	TGCGCCAGCAGGCCCCCCCCACAGGGCGTTGGTACTGAAGCTTTCTTT	CASRPPPQGVGTEAFF
TRBV2	TRBJ1-1	NA	many	TGTGCCTCCTCGCAGCTGATGAACACTGAAGCTTTCTTT	CASSQLMNTEAFF
TRBV19	TRBJ2-1	NA	NA	TGTGCCAGTAGTAACGTCCCATCACCGAGGGATGAGCAGTTCTTC	CASSNVPSPRDEQFF
TRBV7-6	TRBJ1-6	NA	many	TGTGCCAGCAGCTTACAGGGTGACAATTCACCCCTCCACTTT	CASSLQGDNSPLHF
TRBV28	TRBJ1-5	NA	many	TGTGCCAGCAGTTTACGGGGGGCTCAGCCCCAGCATTTT	CASSLRGAQPQHF
TRBV12-3/TRBV12-4	TRBJ2-7	TRBD2	many	TGTGCCAGCAGTAATCTCGAGCGGGGACTCTACGAGCAGTACTTC	CASSNLERGLYEQYF
TRBV7-9	TRBJ2-7	TRBD1	few	TGTGCCAGCACCCTACTCCAGGGGGCCTACGAGCAGTACTTC	CASTLLQGAYEQYF
TRBV25-1	TRBJ1-5	TRBD1	NA	TGTGCCAGCAGAGACAGGGGGCCCAATCAGCCCCAGCATTTT	CASRDRGPNQPQHF
TRBV3-1	TRBJ2-7	TRBD1	many	TGTGCCAGCAGCCTTCGGGACAGACCCTACGAGCAGTACTTC	CASSLRDRPYEQYF
TRBV27	TRBJ2-7	NA	many	TGTGCCAGCAGTTTGCAGGGCCATCCCTACGAGCAGTACTTC	CASSLQGHPYEQYF
TRBV5-1	TRBJ1-2	TRBD1	many	TGCGCCAGCAGCCCAGACAGGGAGGATGGCTACACCTTC	CASSPDREDGYTF
TRBV19	TRBJ1-1	NA	many	TGTGCCAGTACCCCAACCCCAGCTACCACTGAAGCTTTCTTT	CASTPTPATTEAFF
TRBV5-1	TRBJ2-1	NA	many	TGCGCCAGCAGCTCAAGCCTGTTAAGCTCCTACAATGAGCAGTTCTTC	CASSSSLLSSYNEQFF
TRBV28	TRBJ1-1	NA	NA	TGTGCCAGCAGTTTACCACCTTGGGGGACTGAAGCTTTCTTT	CASSLPPWGTEAFF
TRBV6-1	TRBJ2-1	TRBD2	many	TGTGCCAGCAGTGAACCCCTACTAGCGGGAGGTAAGGAGGAGCAGTTCTTC	CASSEPLLAGGKEEQFF
TRBV30	TRBJ2-5	TRBD2	many	TGTGCCTGGAGCACGACTAGCGAGGGTAGGGAGACCCAGTACTTC	CAWSTTSEGRETQYF
TRBV27	TRBJ2-7	TRBD1	NA	TGTGCCAGCAGTTCCCTCCCCGGGACAGGGGCGCGGGAGCAGTACTTC	CASSSLPGTGAREQYF
TRBV13	TRBJ2-2	NA	many	TGTGCCAGCAGCTTAGAATCCGGGGAGCTGTTTTTT	CASSLESGELFF
TRBV6-1	TRBJ2-3	TRBD1	many	TGTGCCAGCAGTGAAACTTGGACAGGAGGCACAGATACGCAGTATTTT	CASSETWTGGTDTQYF
TRBV2	TRBJ1-1	NA	many	TGTGCCAGCACTCTCACAGGGAGGTTGACTGAAGCTTTCTTT	CASTLTGRLTEAFF
TRBV19	TRBJ2-7	NA	NA	TGTGCCAGTAGTAGAGGGGACTCGAGCTCCTACGAGCAGTACTTC	CASSRGDSSSYEQYF
TRBV29-1	TRBJ2-5	NA	many	TGCAGCGTTGAGGGAAGGGGGGGGGCCCAGTACTTC	CSVEGRGGAQYF
TRBV19	TRBJ2-1	NA	NA	TGTGCCAGTACATACCAACGGGGGAGTGAGCAGTTCTTC	CASTYQRGSEQFF
TRBV3-1	TRBJ2-7	TRBD1	NA	TGTGCCAGCAGCGACAGTTACAGGGGGGCGGCCGAGCAGTACTTC	CASSDSYRGAAEQYF
TRBV5-1	TRBJ2-4	NA	many	TGCGCCAGCAGCGTAGAAGACAGTAACATTCAGTACTTC	CASSVEDSNIQYF
TRBV12-3/TRBV12-4	TRBJ1-5	NA	NA	TGTGCCAGCAGTGTCAGGGTTGGTGGGGCGCAGCAGCCCCAGCATTTT	CASSVRVGGAQQPQHF
TRBV6-1	TRBJ1-2	NA	many	TGTGCCAGCAGTCCCTTCGGGAGCAACTATGGCTACACCTTC	CASSPFGSNYGYTF
TRBV20-1	TRBJ2-7	NA	many	TGCAGTGCTAGAGCCCACCGTACTAGTGTCCACGAGCAGTACTTC	CSARAHRTSVHEQYF
TRBV28	TRBJ2-5	NA	many	TGTGCCAGCACATCGTGGGGGACCTTGCAAGAGACCCAGTACTTC	CASTSWGTLQETQYF
TRBV20-1	TRBJ1-2	NA	many	TGCAGTGTGGCGGAGCTGTATGGCTACACCTTC	CSVAELYGYTF
TRBV7-7	TRBJ2-1	NA	NA	TGTGCTAGCAGCCCTGGATGGGGGGTCGATGAGCAGTTCTTC	CASSPGWGVDEQFF
TRBV7-2	TRBJ1-2	NA	few	TGTGCCAGCAGCTTAGGTGCATTCCGGGACTATGGCTACACCTTC	CASSLGAFRDYGYTF